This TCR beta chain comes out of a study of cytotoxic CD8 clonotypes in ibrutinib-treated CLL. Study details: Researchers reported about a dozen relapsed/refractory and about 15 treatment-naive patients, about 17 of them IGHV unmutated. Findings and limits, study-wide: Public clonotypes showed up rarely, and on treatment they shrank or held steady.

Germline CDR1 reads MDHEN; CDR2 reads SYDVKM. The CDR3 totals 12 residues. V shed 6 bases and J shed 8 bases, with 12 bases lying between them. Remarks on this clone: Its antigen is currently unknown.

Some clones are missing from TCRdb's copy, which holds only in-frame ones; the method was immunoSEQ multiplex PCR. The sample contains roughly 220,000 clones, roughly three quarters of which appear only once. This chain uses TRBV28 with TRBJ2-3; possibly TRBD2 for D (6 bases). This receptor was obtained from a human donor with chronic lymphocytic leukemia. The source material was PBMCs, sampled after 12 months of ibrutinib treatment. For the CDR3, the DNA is TGTGCCAGCAGGCGGGAATTAGGTACGCAGTATTTT. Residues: CASRRELGTQYF.